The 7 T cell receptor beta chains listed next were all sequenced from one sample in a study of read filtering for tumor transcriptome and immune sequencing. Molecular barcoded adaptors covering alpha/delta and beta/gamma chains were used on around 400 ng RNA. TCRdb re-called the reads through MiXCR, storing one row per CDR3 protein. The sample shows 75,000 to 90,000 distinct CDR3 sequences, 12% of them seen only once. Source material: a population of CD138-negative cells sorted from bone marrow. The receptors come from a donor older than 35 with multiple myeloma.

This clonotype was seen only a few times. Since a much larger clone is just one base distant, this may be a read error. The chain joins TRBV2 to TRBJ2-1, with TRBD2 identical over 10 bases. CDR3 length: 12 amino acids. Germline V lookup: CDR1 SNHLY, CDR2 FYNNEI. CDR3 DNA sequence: TGTGCCGGCAGATCTAGCGGGAGTAGACCGTTCTTC. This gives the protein CAGRSSGSRPFF.

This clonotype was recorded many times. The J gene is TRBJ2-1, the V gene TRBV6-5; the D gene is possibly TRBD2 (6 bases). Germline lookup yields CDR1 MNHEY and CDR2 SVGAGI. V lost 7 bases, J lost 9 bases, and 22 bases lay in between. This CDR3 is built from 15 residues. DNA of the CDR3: TGTGCCAGCAAAACTGACGGGAGTCCCGTTAGTGAGCAGTTCTTC. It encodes CASKTDGSPVSEQFF.

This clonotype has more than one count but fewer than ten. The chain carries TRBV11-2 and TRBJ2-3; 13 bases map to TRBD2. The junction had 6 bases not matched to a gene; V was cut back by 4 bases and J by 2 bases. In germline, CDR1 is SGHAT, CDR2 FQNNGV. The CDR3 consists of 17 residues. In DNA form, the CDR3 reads TGTGCCAGCAGCTCGAGGACTAGCGGGAGCCACACAGATACGCAGTATTTT. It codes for CASSSRTSGSHTDTQYF.

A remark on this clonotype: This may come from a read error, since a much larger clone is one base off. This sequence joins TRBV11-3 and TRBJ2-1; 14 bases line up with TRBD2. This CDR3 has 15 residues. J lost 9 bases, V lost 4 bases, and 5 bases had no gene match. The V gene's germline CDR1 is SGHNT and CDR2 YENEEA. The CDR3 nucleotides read TGTGCCAGCAGCTCGGGACTAGCGGGAGAAGCTGAGCAGTTCTTC. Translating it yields CASSSGLAGEAEQFF. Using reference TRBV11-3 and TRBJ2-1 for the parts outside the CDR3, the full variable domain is EAGVVQSPRYKIIEKKQPVAFWCNPISGHNTLYWYLQNLGQGPELLIRYENEEAVDDSQLPKDRFSAERLKGVDSTLKIQPAELGDSAVYLCASSSGLAGEAEQFFGPGTRLTVL.

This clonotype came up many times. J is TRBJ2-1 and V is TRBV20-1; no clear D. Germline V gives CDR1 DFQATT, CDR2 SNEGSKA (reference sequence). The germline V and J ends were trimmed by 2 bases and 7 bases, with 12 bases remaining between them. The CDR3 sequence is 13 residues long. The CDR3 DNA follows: TGCAGTGCTAGACCCGGGCCCTCGAATGAGCAGTTCTTC. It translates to CSARPGPSNEQFF.

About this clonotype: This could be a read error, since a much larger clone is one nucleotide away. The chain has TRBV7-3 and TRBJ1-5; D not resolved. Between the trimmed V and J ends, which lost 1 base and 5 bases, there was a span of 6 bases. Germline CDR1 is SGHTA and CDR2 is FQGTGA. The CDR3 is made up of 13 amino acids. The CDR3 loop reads CASSLMVYQPQHF. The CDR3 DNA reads TGTGCCAGCAGCTTAATGGTGTATCAGCCCCAGCATTTT.

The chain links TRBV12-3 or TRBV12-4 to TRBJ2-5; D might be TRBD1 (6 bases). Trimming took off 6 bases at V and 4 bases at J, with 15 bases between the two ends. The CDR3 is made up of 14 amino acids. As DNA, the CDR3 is TGTGCCAGCAGCCTTAGACAGGAATCAGAGACCCAGTACTTC. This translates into CASSLRQESETQYF.